This TCR beta chain is drawn from a study of blood T cell repertoires in COVID-19. Trimming pared 0 bases from V and 8 bases from J, leaving 11 bases between. The CDR3 is 14 amino acids. The V gene's germline CDR1 is SGHDT and CDR2 YYEEEE. The assay was immunoSEQ multiplex PCR, and TCRdb's table has in-frame clones only and misses some. The sample has about 270,000 clones, 75% to 90% seen once. The sample consisted of PBMCs or T cells enriched from blood (not recorded which). This receptor was obtained from a woman younger than 30 who had recovered from COVID-19. V is TRBV5-6 and J is TRBJ1-4, with unresolved D. CDR3 nucleotides: TGTGCCAGCAGCTTGGGCGGGTTGCGGGAAAAACTGTTTTTT. Its protein product is CASSLGGLREKLFF.